A selection of T cell receptor beta chains follows, all from one sample in a study of T cell responses to AZD1222 COVID-19 vaccine. Produced via immunoSEQ multiplex PCR; TCRdb's table is partial and in-frame only. This sample has 130,000 or so clones; around 94% occur once, and the top ten carry around 7%. The specimen comprised peripheral blood, sampled on day 0 of AZD1222 vaccination. The receptors stem from an adult in good health. Each CDR3 is given with its conserved first and last residue. Each record gives: V gene, CDR3 protein.

>TRBV11-2
CASSFGSPLHF
>TRBV5-6
CASSLRRLASRDEQYF
>TRBV6-1
CASSEVVGDSHVNEQFF
>TRBV28
CASSHSSGQEQPQHF
>TRBV5-4
CASYGSGKPADTQYF
>TRBV7-9
CASSLGFGAFF
>TRBV15
CATSRGLVQGSYEQYF
>TRBV7-8
CASSHRDRDDGYTF
>TRBV30
CAWSVLEGRWYGYTF
>TRBV2
CAQHQRLAGTDTQYF
>TRBV23-1
CASSQFWGSYSNQPQHF
>TRBV5-8
CASSAGTSGPEEQFF
>TRBV10-3
CAIRKSGQAVDGYTF
>TRBV2
CASSELNDEQYF
>TRBV3-1/TRBV3-2
CASSPETDTQYF
>TRBV18
CASSPGAAEYQETQYF
>TRBV7-2
CASSPPGLNTEAFF
>TRBV7-8
CASSLGPLNEQFF
>TRBV19
CASKPGQGKISNQPQHF
>TRBV30
CAWGLAGVHNEQFF
>TRBV5-1
CASSLGLASFSGANVLTF
>TRBV29-1
CSVTGTNYGYTF
>TRBV5-1
CASSHRGPGSPLHF
>TRBV7-2
CASSETSGRADTQYF
>TRBV6-5
CASSRLAPSNEQFF
>TRBV30
CAWSRGHSNQPQHF
>TRBV10-3
CAINQGLSSYEQYF
>TRBV19
CASRTGTGAGEQFF